The 7 T cell receptor beta chains below all came from one sample that was sequenced in a study of metastatic and nonmetastatic thyroid tumors (dated by TCRdb to 2020 to 2021). Before undergoing thyroid surgery, none of the patients had been given any kind of treatment. Preparation of the library involved PCR. Sequenced using an Illumina HiSeq 4000. TCRdb itself trimmed the public reads at Q25 with fastp, ran MiXCR and retained productive beta chains. Present in this sample are tens of thousands of clones, about 20% of which were seen just once. Clones ranked in the top ten supply 6.5% to 9.5% of the sample. The sample was blood. These receptors were taken from a female donor with papillary thyroid cancer or a benign thyroid nodule (not recorded which). Some clones in this sample may be carry-over from other donors' samples.

The chain recombines TRBV5-1 with TRBJ2-2; 9 positions match TRBD1. Per germline, CDR1 SGHRS and CDR2 YFSETQ. The V segment lost 7 bases and the J segment 9 bases; nucleotides outside the gene matches: 10. This CDR3 comprises 14 residues. CDR3 bases: TGCGCCAGCGTGACCATACAGGGGGCCAGGGAGCTGTTTTTT. Its protein product is CASVTIQGARELFF.

In regard to this clone: This could be a read error, since a much larger clone is one nucleotide away. Given the absence of the conserved phenylalanine or tryptophan at the CDR3 end, a read error is likely. This chain uses TRBV20-1 with TRBJ2-7; 9 nucleotides match TRBD2. The CDR3 is 14 amino acids. Looked up from germline, CDR1 is DFQATT and CDR2 is SNEGSKA (reference sequence). Trimming cost V 5 bases and J 2 bases; bases outside gene matches: 7. The CDR3 bases are TGCAGTGCTGGACGATCTAGCGGGACCTACGAGCAGTACTCC. It encodes CSAGRSSGTYEQYS.

The chain joins TRBV5-1 to TRBJ2-3, with D perhaps TRBD1 (6 bases). V dropped 4 bases and J dropped 1 base, with 13 bases sitting between them. The CDR3 sequence is 15 residues long. In germline, CDR1 is SGHRS, CDR2 YFSETQ. Here the CDR3 DNA reads TGCGCCAGCAGCCGACAGGCGGATGGCACAGATACGCAGTATTTT. It encodes CASSRQADGTDTQYF.

This clone is medium-sized (0.01 to 0.1%) in the sample. This sequence joins TRBV6-4 and TRBJ1-6, with 8 positions matching TRBD1. The junction had 2 bases not matched to a gene; V was cut back by 4 bases and J by 3 bases. The germline gives CDR1 MRHNA, CDR2 SNTAGT. This CDR3 spans 15 amino acids. CDR3 coding DNA: TGTGCCAGCAGTGCCGGGACAGGCTATAATTCACCCCTCCACTTT. Its protein product is CASSAGTGYNSPLHF.

In this sample, this clone turned up many times. One end of the junction fails to match germline, which may point to a read error. Other DNA sequences of this sample code for an identical CDR3. The chain couples TRBV18 to TRBJ2-2; 12 bases line up with TRBD2. The germline V gene has CDR1 KGHSH and CDR2 LQKENI. This CDR3 region has 18 residues. CDR3: CASSPRLAGGHDTGELFF. As DNA, the CDR3 is TGCGCCAGCTCACCTAGGCTAGCGGGAGGGCACGACACCGGGGAGCTGTTTTTT. The entire variable domain, with the rest obtained from reference TRBV18 and TRBJ2-2, is as follows: NAGVMQNPRHLVRRRGQEARLRCSPMKGHSHVYWYRQLPEEGLKFMVYLQKENIIDESGMPKERFSAEFPKEGPSILRIQQVVRGDSAAYFCASSPRLAGGHDTGELFFGEGSRLTVL.

As to this clone: Mismatch with germline at one junction end may stem from a read error. The chain couples TRBV20-1 to TRBJ1-5; D gene ambiguous. The CDR3 spans 14 residues. Germline V CDR1 and CDR2: DFQATT, SNEGSKA (reference sequence). CDR3 amino acids: CSARRPEGNQPKYF. DNA of the CDR3: TGCAGTGCGAGACGACCCGAGGGCAATCAGCCCAAGTATTTT.

This clone was observed a few times. The chain combines TRBV5-6 with TRBJ2-2; 8 bases are a match to TRBD2. The CDR3 contains 15 residues. Germline V gives CDR1 SGHDT, CDR2 YYEEEE. Trimming took 6 bases from V and 3 from J; bases not matched to a gene: 7. The CDR3, as DNA: TGTGCCAGCATCAGGACTAGCACCTACACCGGGGAGCTGTTTTTT. Protein sequence: CASIRTSTYTGELFF.